This is a list of T cell receptor beta chains from one sample in a study of T cell repertoires in cytomegalovirus infection. For these receptors, no antigen is known. TCRdb reprocessed the reads via MiXCR and lists one record per CDR3 protein. The table shows around 300,000 distinct CDR3 sequences, with approximately 25% occurring only once. Sequences were derived from cultured PBMCs, sampled from culture after CMV antigen stimulation. Receptor source: a human donor in good health (CMV status not recorded). Some clones in this sample may be carry-over from other donors' samples. Each CDR3 is given with its conserved first and last residue. The order of the fields is V gene, J gene, D gene, CDR3 length, clone size, CDR3 protein, CDR3 DNA. The D gene is left open where the match is weak. Clone size is not always given. Where it is, it says once, few, many or a class for expanded clones.

TRBV27	TRBJ2-2	-	18	-	CASTGGGTPGTSTGELFF	TGTGCCAGCACAGGGGGGGGGACCCCTGGAACAAGCACCGGGGAGCTGTTTTTT
TRBV10-3	TRBJ1-2	-	15	-	CAISDAGLRSQGYTF	TGTGCCATCAGTGATGCGGGACTCCGCTCTCAAGGCTACACCTTC
TRBV6-8	TRBJ2-2	-	15	few	CASSYVGAGTGELFF	TGTGCCAGCAGTTACGTAGGGGCGGGGACCGGGGAGCTGTTTTTT
TRBV11-2	TRBJ2-2	-	16	-	CASSLGFRENTGELFF	TGTGCCAGCAGCTTAGGTTTCAGGGAGAACACCGGGGAGCTGTTTTTT
TRBV11-2	TRBJ2-1	-	15	-	CASRGGFSSYNEQFF	TGTGCCAGCAGGGGGGGATTTTCTTCGTACAATGAGCAGTTCTTC
TRBV4-1	TRBJ2-3	-	17	few	CASSLHAGAGESDTQYF	TGCGCCAGCAGCCTCCACGCGGGGGCGGGAGAATCAGATACGCAGTATTTT
TRBV12-3/TRBV12-4	TRBJ2-1	-	11	many	CASSRTREQFF	TGTGCCAGCAGCCGAACTAGGGAGCAGTTCTTC
TRBV5-6	TRBJ1-1	TRBD1	16	-	CASSAGTGGKNTEAFF	TGTGCCAGCAGCGCTGGGACAGGGGGTAAGAACACTGAAGCTTTCTTT
TRBV11-3	TRBJ2-1	-	11	once	CASLLDNEQFF	TGTGCCAGCTTACTAGACAATGAGCAGTTCTTC
TRBV2	TRBJ1-4	-	18	few	CASSPGQTFSGANEKLFF	TGTGCCAGCTCACCGGGACAAACCTTCTCGGGGGCTAATGAAAAACTGTTTTTT
TRBV7-9	TRBJ1-2	-	16	many	CASSSRVGYYDYGYTF	TGTGCCAGCAGCTCGAGGGTCGGCTATTATGACTATGGCTACACCTTC
TRBV11-2	TRBJ2-1	-	14	many	CASSSLAGSYEQFF	TGTGCCAGCAGCTCACTCGCAGGGTCCTATGAGCAGTTCTTC
TRBV30	TRBJ1-2	-	11	-	CASQPQYGYTF	TGTGCCAGTCAACCCCAATATGGCTACACCTTC
TRBV27	TRBJ2-7	TRBD2	14	few	CASSPERGAYEQYF	TGTGCCAGCAGTCCCGAGCGGGGCGCCTACGAGCAGTACTTC
TRBV28	TRBJ2-1	TRBD2	13	-	CASSPRLAATRFF	TGTGCCAGCAGCCCTCGACTAGCGGCCACGAGGTTCTTC
TRBV19	TRBJ2-1	TRBD2	19	few	CASSIGRGTGTTSYNEQFF	TGTGCCAGTAGTATTGGGCGGGGGACTGGGACTACCTCCTACAATGAGCAGTTCTTC
TRBV12-3/TRBV12-4	TRBJ1-6	TRBD1	15	few	CASSYRGPFNSPLHF	TGTGCCAGCAGCTACAGGGGTCCCTTTAATTCACCCCTCCACTTT
TRBV6-1	TRBJ2-3	TRBD2	16	many	CASSTLTSGKRDTQYF	TGTGCCAGCAGTACGCTGACTAGCGGTAAAAGGGATACGCAGTATTTT
TRBV18	TRBJ2-1	-	15	-	CASSPPQKPYNEQFF	TGTGCCAGCTCACCACCCCAGAAACCTTACAATGAGCAGTTCTTC
TRBV30	TRBJ1-3	-	14	many	CAWTSGLPGDTIYF	TGTGCCTGGACGTCGGGCCTTCCGGGGGACACCATATATTTT
TRBV5-4	TRBJ1-6	-	14	-	CASSLPDRDSPLHF	TGTGCCAGCAGCTTGCCGGACAGAGATTCACCCCTCCACTTT
TRBV28	TRBJ2-7	TRBD2	19	-	CASSLSSIGREYHIYEQYF	TGTGCCAGCAGTTTATCCTCCATCGGGAGGGAGTACCACATCTACGAGCAGTACTTC
TRBV4-3	TRBJ1-3	-	17	-	CASSQGAGRTAGNTIYF	TGCGCCAGCAGCCAAGGGGCAGGGAGAACTGCTGGAAACACCATATATTTT
TRBV7-9	TRBJ2-1	-	12	many	CANPRGEDEQFF	TGTGCCAACCCCAGGGGGGAGGATGAGCAGTTCTTC
TRBV11-2	TRBJ1-6	-	18	-	CASSLAPPYRVYNSPLHF	TGTGCCAGCAGCTTAGCCCCCCCCTACAGAGTTTATAATTCACCCCTCCACTTT
TRBV24-1	TRBJ2-1	-	15	-	CATNTGRRPDNEQFF	TGTGCCACCAACACGGGACGACGACCCGACAATGAGCAGTTCTTC
TRBV7-2	TRBJ2-3	TRBD1	15	-	CASSTRQGGTDTQYF	TGTGCCAGCAGCACCCGACAGGGGGGCACAGATACGCAGTATTTT
TRBV5-5	TRBJ1-4	TRBD1	16	-	CASSPFTGGRDEKLFF	TGTGCCAGCAGCCCCTTCACAGGGGGCAGGGATGAAAAACTGTTTTTT
TRBV30	TRBJ1-2	-	13	few	CAWSAGVSGGYTF	TGTGCCTGGAGTGCAGGGGTCTCAGGTGGCTACACCTTC
TRBV24-1	TRBJ2-3	TRBD2	17	few	CATSGTIAGVGEDTQYF	TGTGCCACCAGTGGAACCATAGCGGGAGTGGGTGAAGATACGCAGTATTTT
TRBV4-3	TRBJ2-3	-	14	few	CASSQAGRADTQYF	TGCGCCAGCAGCCAAGCAGGCCGGGCAGATACGCAGTATTTT
TRBV7-6	TRBJ1-4	-	15	many	CASSFTPATNEKLFF	TGTGCCAGCAGCTTTACACCAGCAACTAATGAAAAACTGTTTTTT
TRBV11-2	TRBJ1-3	-	12	few	CASSHWGNTIYF	TGTGCCAGCAGCCATTGGGGAAACACCATATATTTT
TRBV20-1	TRBJ2-7	-	12	-	CSATTARSEQYF	TGCAGTGCTACCACTGCTAGGAGCGAGCAGTACTTC
TRBV6-5	TRBJ2-2	TRBD2	16	few	CASSYGGRNRAGELFF	TGTGCCAGCAGTTACGGCGGGAGGAATCGCGCCGGGGAGCTGTTTTTT
TRBV12-3/TRBV12-4	TRBJ2-7	-	15	-	CASSSSDRASYEQYF	TGTGCCAGCAGCTCCTCCGATCGGGCCTCCTACGAGCAGTACTTC
TRBV11-2	TRBJ1-2	-	15	few	CASSLQRTELWGYTF	TGTGCCAGCAGCCTACAAAGGACTGAGCTATGGGGCTACACCTTC
TRBV3-1	TRBJ1-1	-	16	-	CASSQVTTGKLSRAFF	TGTGCCAGCAGCCAAGTGACGACAGGAAAACTTTCGAGGGCTTTCTTT
TRBV7-9	TRBJ2-1	-	17	many	CASSARGGPSSYNEQFF	TGTGCCAGCAGCGCCCGAGGGGGGCCTAGCTCCTACAATGAGCAGTTCTTC
TRBV27	TRBJ2-1	TRBD1	16	few	CASSFLQGAPYNEQFF	TGTGCCAGCAGTTTCCTACAGGGGGCCCCCTACAATGAGCAGTTCTTC
TRBV28	TRBJ2-3	-	11	-	CASSFRNTQYF	TGTGCCAGCAGTTTCAGAAATACGCAGTATTTT
TRBV10-3	TRBJ2-1	-	18	few	CAISEPGGGRGSNNEQFF	TGTGCCATCAGTGAGCCAGGGGGAGGACGAGGGAGCAACAATGAGCAGTTCTTC
TRBV7-2	TRBJ1-4	-	15	few	CASSYEGTTNEKLFF	TGTGCCAGCAGCTATGAGGGAACAACTAATGAAAAACTGTTTTTT
TRBV25-1	TRBJ1-5	-	16	few	CASSESGEAPHQPQHF	TGTGCCAGCAGTGAATCAGGGGAGGCGCCGCATCAGCCCCAGCATTTT
TRBV2	TRBJ1-5	TRBD1	15	few	CASSANRGSDQPQHF	TGTGCCAGCAGTGCCAACAGGGGGTCGGATCAGCCCCAGCATTTT
TRBV7-8	TRBJ2-5	TRBD1	16	-	CASSLDRDSLQETQYF	TGTGCCAGCAGCTTAGATAGGGACAGCCTCCAAGAGACCCAGTACTTC
TRBV6-5	TRBJ1-3	-	13	-	CASSRGLGNTIYF	TGTGCCAGCAGCCGGGGACTAGGAAACACCATATATTTT
TRBV7-6	TRBJ2-7	-	15	few	CASSFRDGGTYEQYF	TGTGCCAGCAGCTTCCGGGACGGGGGTACCTACGAGCAGTACTTC